This T cell receptor beta chain was sequenced during a study of T-cell reconstitution after alpha-beta-depleted transplantation in children. Overall study findings and caveats: One year post-transplant, T-cell counts and diversity were largely derived from T cells produced anew. It was surviving recipient T cells and thymic progenitors that gave some patients high TCRbeta diversity at day 60. Reportedly, alpha-beta T cells present about two months post-transplant originated from several hundred expanded clones of graft origin.

This clonotype appeared a few times. Antigen: not known. This CDR3 spans 16 amino acids. V was trimmed by 10 bases and J by 4 bases, leaving 25 bases between them. CDR1 and CDR2 (germline): SNHLY, FYNNEI. The TCRbeta library incorporated unique molecular identifiers. TCRdb passed the PCR reads through MiXCR, listing each CDR3 protein once. Among around 200,000 distinct CDR3 sequences listed, approximately 17% were seen once. This TCR was sampled from a male patient aged 2 to 10 who had a stem cell transplant for acute lymphoblastic leukemia, so the T cells may come from the graft donor. The source material was PBMCs, mostly from graft donor cells, sampled 360 days after TCRalphabeta/CD19-depleted stem cell transplant. This sequence joins TRBV2 and TRBJ1-2, with D possibly TRBD1 on 5 matching bases. The CDR3 DNA reads as TGTGCCACCAAGGTCCCCCAGGGCAGTCAAAGCTATGGCTACACCTTC. Its translation is CATKVPQGSQSYGYTF.